This TCR beta chain was recorded in a study of blood T cell repertoires in COVID-19. Study details: Samples of COVID-19 (acute and convalescent) were obtained from the United States, Italy and Spain.

Germline assignment: CDR1 ENHRY and CDR2 SYGVKD. After removal of 5 bases from V and 5 bases from J, the junction contained 3 bases not matched to a gene. This CDR3 comprises 13 residues. Original methodology: By means of reference gene primer amplification, nucleated cell counts were estimated. Some clones are missing from TCRdb's copy, which holds only in-frame ones; the method was immunoSEQ multiplex PCR. V and J calls plus clone size are reproduced from that table; the DNA served to infer D and trimming. The sample lists more than 200,000 clones; around 84% were seen once. Patients at the Seattle site were enrolled during active infection and followed longitudinally.

The source material was peripheral blood. This clonotype originated in a woman of 80 years or more with COVID-19, enrolled during active disease. The V and J genes are TRBV10-3 and TRBJ2-1, with 7 bases matching TRBD2. The chain's CDR3 is CAISSAGDNEQFF. CDR3 bases: TGTGCCATCAGTTCTGCGGGGGACAATGAGCAGTTCTTC.